The 28 T cell receptor beta chains reported below all come from one sample, sequenced in a study of metastatic and nonmetastatic thyroid tumors. TCRdb reprocessed the PCR reads using MiXCR. This sample has 20,000 to 25,000 clones, with more than 9% found just once. There were no patients who had received any treatment before thyroid surgery. Sequencing was done on a sample of blood. These receptors were obtained from a male donor with papillary thyroid cancer or a benign thyroid nodule (not recorded which). Some clones in this sample may be carry-over from other donors' samples.

V gene TRBV19 combines with J gene TRBJ2-2; 10 nucleotides match TRBD2. Looked up from germline, CDR1 is LNHDA and CDR2 is SQIVND (reference sequence). The CDR3 length is 17 residues. Losses at the gene ends were 3 bases for V and 4 bases for J; bases not matched to a gene: 8. DNA of the CDR3: TGTGCCAGTAGTATGGAACTAGCGGGGACGGGCACCGGGGAGCTGTTTTTT. It specifies CASSMELAGTGTGELFF.

This clone was detected ten times or more. The gene calls are TRBV28 and TRBJ1-5; 8 bases are shared with TRBD1. Germline V gene data show CDR1 as MDHEN and CDR2 as SYDVKM. After removal of 5 bases from V and 6 bases from J, the junction contained 6 bases not matched to a gene. CDR3 length equals 14 residues. The CDR3, as DNA: TGTGCCAGCAGTCTGACAGGGGTGGTTCAGCCCCAGCATTTT. Residues: CASSLTGVVQPQHF.

This clone counts as medium-sized. This chain links TRBV6-1 with TRBJ2-7; 10 positions agree with TRBD2. The germline CDR1 and CDR2 sequences are MNHNS and SASEGT. Germline trimming cut 6 bases from V and 5 bases from J; bases unmatched to any gene: 4. This CDR3 comprises 13 residues. CDR3 nucleotide sequence: TGTGCCAGCAGACGGACTAGCGGAAACGAGCAGTACTTC. The encoded protein is CASRRTSGNEQYF.

By sample fraction, this clone is medium-sized. The chain recombines TRBV6-1 with TRBJ2-1; D gene unclear. CDR1 is MNHNS and CDR2 is SASEGT in the germline V gene. Deletions cut 7 bases from V and 5 bases from J, with 15 bases between. CDR3 length equals 14 residues. The CDR3 DNA is TGTGCCAGCACCCCTGGCCCTCCCCACAATGAGCAGTTCTTC. This gives the protein CASTPGPPHNEQFF.

In its sample, this clone was seen many times. The chain is built from TRBV5-1 and TRBJ2-1; 9 nucleotides agree with TRBD2. This CDR3 contains 15 residues. Germline values: CDR1 SGHRS, CDR2 YFSETQ. Germline trimming cut 4 bases from V and 2 bases from J; bases unmatched to any gene: 4. CDR3 in amino acids: CASSISGRTYNEQFF. CDR3 DNA sequence: TGCGCCAGCAGCATTAGCGGGAGAACCTACAATGAGCAGTTCTTC.

In this sample, this clone turned up a few times. The V gene is TRBV27, the J gene TRBJ2-3, with TRBD2 as a possible D gene (5 bases). V shed 6 bases and J shed 4 bases, with 11 bases lying between them. Germline values: CDR1 MNHEY, CDR2 SMNVEV (reference sequence). The CDR3 extends over 13 amino acids. CDR3 amino acids: CASRPSGADTQYF. The CDR3 DNA is TGTGCCAGCAGGCCTTCCGGGGCAGATACGCAGTATTTT.

The rearrangement links TRBV24-1 to TRBJ2-6; D is unresolved. Germline V gives CDR1 KGHDR, CDR2 SFDVKD. The CDR3 spans 13 residues. The V end lost 7 bases, the J end lost 4 bases, and 7 bases lay between the germline ends. The CDR3 coding sequence is TGTGCCACCAGCGACTCCGGGGCCAACGTCCTGACTTTC. As protein: CATSDSGANVLTF.

The chain uses TRBV27 and TRBJ2-2; D gene uncertain. CDR1 is MNHEY and CDR2 is SMNVEV in the germline V gene (reference sequence). The V gene lost 5 bases and the J gene lost 4 bases, with 17 bases spanning the gap. There are 16 residues in the CDR3. The CDR3 DNA reads as TGTGCCAGCAGTCCCCACAAGATAAGGGCCACCGGGGAGCTGTTTTTT. Its translation: CASSPHKIRATGELFF.

This clone has at least ten counts. The rearrangement uses TRBV12-3 or TRBV12-4 and TRBJ1-4, with 9 bases aligning to TRBD1. The CDR3 totals 14 residues. The ends lost 7 bases at V and 6 bases at J; junction bases unmatched: 6. CDR3 amino acids: CASTLQGADEKLFF. The CDR3 DNA sequence: TGTGCCAGCACCCTACAGGGGGCTGATGAAAAACTGTTTTTT.

This clone was detected ten times or more. The chain links TRBV15 to TRBJ2-3; the D is unclear. The V end lost 0 bases, the J end lost 3 bases, and 7 bases lay between the germline ends. This CDR3 has 14 amino acids. Per germline, CDR1 LNHNV and CDR2 YYDKDF (reference sequence). This CDR3 reads CATSRDWRTDTQYF. The CDR3 DNA reads as TGTGCCACCAGCAGAGATTGGCGAACAGATACGCAGTATTTT. Full variable domain (rest looked up from reference TRBV15 and TRBJ2-3): DAMVIQNPRYQVTQFGKPVTLSCSQTLNHNVMYWYQQKSSQAPKLLFHYYDKDFNNEADTPDNFQSRRPNTSFCFLDIRSPGLGDTAMYLCATSRDWRTDTQYFGPGTRLTVL.

This clone was detected only a few times. The chain employs TRBV11-1 and TRBJ2-7; 10 nucleotides line up with TRBD1. The ends lost 4 bases at V and 6 bases at J; junction bases unmatched: 6. This CDR3 region has 14 residues. Germline V CDR1 and CDR2: SGHAT, FQDESV (reference sequence). CDR3: CASSSGQGVSEQYF. The CDR3 coding sequence is TGTGCCAGCAGCTCCGGACAGGGGGTAAGCGAGCAGTACTTC.

The table lists this clone with many counts. The chain couples TRBV7-2 to TRBJ1-5, with 7 bases that match TRBD1. Losses at the gene ends were 5 bases for V and 1 base for J; bases not matched to a gene: 5. CDR1 and CDR2 (germline): SGHTA, FQGNSA. The CDR3 contains 15 residues. The CDR3: CASSVGTVSNQPQHF. CDR3 in DNA: TGTGCCAGCAGCGTCGGGACAGTAAGCAATCAGCCCCAGCATTTT.

This clone was picked up many times. This chain connects TRBV27 to TRBJ2-6, with a tentative D call TRBD1 (6 bases). Germline values: CDR1 MNHEY, CDR2 SMNVEV (reference sequence). Trimming removed 1 base from V and 3 bases from J, with 13 bases in between. The CDR3 extends over 17 amino acids. In DNA form, the CDR3 reads TGTGCCAGCAGTTTATTCACAGGGAAAAGTGGGGCCAACGTCCTGACTTTC. It translates to CASSLFTGKSGANVLTF.

The chain couples TRBV7-3 to TRBJ2-2, with TRBD1 matching 10 bases. Germline CDR1 SGHTA, CDR2 FQGTGA. V was clipped by 5 bases and J by 4 bases; unmatched bases: 4. The CDR3 runs 15 residues. CDR3 coding DNA: TGTGCCAGCAGCCACTGGACAGGGGGCACCGGGGAGCTGTTTTTT. This codes for CASSHWTGGTGELFF.

This clone turned up a few times. This rearrangement joins TRBV15 to TRBJ2-7, with 13 bases fitting TRBD2. Germline V CDR1 and CDR2: LNHNV, YYDKDF (reference sequence). The CDR3 sequence is 17 residues long. The V gene end was trimmed by 5 bases and the J gene end by 7 bases; junction bases not matched to a gene: 14. As DNA, the CDR3 is TGTGCCACCAGCGCCCCCGGACTAGCGGGAGTTCCGAGGGAGCAGTACTTC. Its protein is CATSAPGLAGVPREQYF.

The chain joins TRBV20-1 to TRBJ1-5; a weak D match, TRBD1 (5 bases). Germline V gene data show CDR1 as DFQATT and CDR2 as SNEGSKA (reference sequence). Trimming removed 6 bases at V and 1 base at J, with 19 bases between. The CDR3 totals 16 residues. CDR3 nucleotides: TGCAGTGCCATGGGACGGCGACTAGCAAGCAATCAGCCCCAGCATTTT. Protein: CSAMGRRLASNQPQHF.

This clone was counted only a few times. The rearrangement links TRBV6-1 to TRBJ2-7; D remains ambiguous. This CDR3 is built from 12 residues. Trimming left V 6 bases short and J 3 bases short, with 9 bases between. Germline V CDR1 and CDR2: MNHNS, SASEGT. The CDR3 DNA reads as TGTGCCAGCAGGGGTGAGTTCTACGAGCAGTACTTC. Its protein product is CASRGEFYEQYF.

CDR3 DNA sequence: TGCAGTGCTAGAGCTAGGGACAGGTTCATTATATCCCAGCATTTT. This translates into CSARARDRFIISQHF. This chain connects TRBV20-1 to TRBJ1-5, with 8 bases aligning to TRBD1. Germline CDR1 reads DFQATT; CDR2 reads SNEGSKA (reference sequence). The CDR3 has 15 amino acids. The J segment lost 11 bases and the V segment lost 1 base, leaving 13 bases of the junction unmatched.

This clone has at least ten counts. This rearrangement joins TRBV12-5 to TRBJ2-4, with 7 bases matching TRBD2. This CDR3 has 15 amino acids. The trim removed 3 bases at V and 3 bases at J, leaving 5 bases unmatched. Germline V CDR1 and CDR2: LGHNT, FRNRAP. The CDR3 bases are TGTGCTAGTGGTTTCAAGGCGGGAGACAAAAACATTCAGTACTTC. It translates to CASGFKAGDKNIQYF.

The J gene is TRBJ2-1, the V gene TRBV11-2; the match to TRBD2 covers 8 bases. The CDR3 has 16 residues. Germline lookup yields CDR1 SGHAT and CDR2 FQNNGV. V was pared by 4 bases and J by 8 bases, with 13 bases of the junction left unmatched. The CDR3: CASSSSSGSKPHEQFF. The CDR3 bases are TGTGCCAGCAGCTCGTCCAGCGGGAGCAAGCCGCATGAGCAGTTCTTC.

This clone has ten or more counts. The gene calls are TRBV7-2 and TRBJ2-1; 10 bases are shared with TRBD1. This CDR3 spans 16 amino acids. V trimming: 4 bases; J trimming: 5 bases; junction bases outside the gene matches: 8. Germline-derived CDR1 and CDR2 are SGHTA and FQGNSA. In DNA form, the CDR3 reads TGTGCCAGCAGCTCGGACCGGGACAGGGGCAACAATGAGCAGTTCTTC. Encoded protein: CASSSDRDRGNNEQFF.

This clone showed up many times. The chain recombines TRBV7-3 with TRBJ2-7; TRBD2 agrees at 11 bases. Germline V lookup: CDR1 SGHTA, CDR2 FQGTGA. V shed 0 bases and J 3 bases; nucleotides not matched to a gene: 4. This CDR3 spans 16 amino acids. The CDR3 DNA sequence: TGTGCCAGCAGCTTAACCGGGACTAGCGGATACTACGAGCAGTACTTC. It is translated as CASSLTGTSGYYEQYF.

This clone has just a few counts. The CDR3 DNA follows: TGCGCCAGCAGTGAGTCGGGACAGCTCTACGAGCAGTACTTC. Its protein product is CASSESGQLYEQYF. The genes are TRBV10-1 and TRBJ2-7, with 7 bases lining up with TRBD1. J gave up 3 bases and V 0 bases, and 2 bases lay outside the gene matches. There are 14 residues in the CDR3. From germline, CDR1 is WNHNN and CDR2 SYGVQD (reference sequence).

This clone was detected a few times. The chain has TRBV12-3 or TRBV12-4 and TRBJ2-2; D not certain. This CDR3 region has 13 residues. The V end was cut by 2 bases, the J end by 4 bases, with 5 bases between. The CDR3 coding sequence is TGTGCCAGCAGTTTACAGGCCACCGGGGAGCTGTTTTTT. Its protein is CASSLQATGELFF.

This clone was counted only a few times. This rearrangement joins TRBV12-3 or TRBV12-4 to TRBJ2-2; TRBD2 matches at 13 bases. V gave up 7 bases and J gave up 3 bases; unmatched junction bases: 8. The length of the CDR3 is 17 residues. CDR3 sequence: CASTNELAGGHTGELFF. DNA of the CDR3: TGTGCCAGCACTAATGAACTAGCGGGAGGGCACACCGGGGAGCTGTTTTTT.

This clone was picked up many times. The chain joins TRBV5-6 to TRBJ1-5; D is unresolved. The V end was cut by 1 base, the J end by 0 bases, with 11 bases between. This CDR3 region has 16 residues. The germline V gene encodes CDR1 SGHDT and CDR2 YYEEEE. CDR3 in amino acids: CASSLLGPYSNQPQHF. The CDR3 region has the DNA TGTGCCAGCAGCTTGCTAGGGCCTTATAGCAATCAGCCCCAGCATTTT. Full variable domain (missing parts from reference TRBV5-6 and TRBJ1-5): DAGVTQSPTHLIKTRGQQVTLRCSPKSGHDTVSWYQQALGQGPQFIFQYYEEEERQRGNFPDRFSGHQFPNYSSELNVNALLLGDSALYLCASSLLGPYSNQPQHFGDGTRLSIL.

This clone was counted ten times or more. This rearrangement joins TRBV3-1 to TRBJ1-6; 8 nucleotides line up with TRBD1. CDR1 LGHDT and CDR2 YNNKEL come from the germline V gene (reference sequence). V was clipped by 4 bases and J by 13 bases; unmatched bases: 9. CDR3 length: 14 amino acids. This CDR3 is CASSPRDRKGPLHF. The CDR3 bases are TGTGCCAGCAGCCCCCGGGACAGGAAGGGTCCCCTCCACTTT.

This clone has ten or more counts. This may arise from a read error, as a much more abundant clone is one base away. This specimen includes other DNA sequences encoding the same CDR3. The chain couples TRBV30 to TRBJ2-1; 7 nucleotides match TRBD1. This CDR3 spans 14 amino acids. Per germline, CDR1 GTSNPN and CDR2 SVGIG (reference sequence). DNA of the CDR3: TGCGCCTGGAGTGTAGGGGGCATCTACAATGAGCAGTTCTTC. Encoded protein: CAWSVGGIYNEQFF.